This entry lists 3 T cell receptor beta chains sequenced from one sample in a study of blood T cell repertoires in COVID-19. Only in-frame clones appear in the TCRdb table, and some are missing; sequencing was by immunoSEQ multiplex PCR. Here the sample spans over 200,000 clones, around 80% being singletons. Input material: peripheral blood. The receptors originated from a woman aged 45-60 years with acute or convalescent COVID-19.

The chain employs TRBV28 and TRBJ2-7; the match to TRBD1 covers 9 bases. Germline V gene sequence: CDR1 MDHEN, CDR2 SYDVKM. The CDR3 is made up of 17 amino acids. V lost 5 bases to trimming and J lost 5 bases; unmatched junction nucleotides: 16. In DNA, the CDR3 is TGTGCCAGCAGTCCCGTGAGACAGGGGGGGAAAAGGAACGAGCAGTACTTC. Its translation is CASSPVRQGGKRNEQYF.

This clone has just a few counts. The rearrangement joins TRBV7-8 to TRBJ1-1; D is possibly TRBD1 (5 bases). Germline-derived CDR1 and CDR2 are SGHVS and FQNEAQ. The CDR3 is 14 residues long. Trimming cost V 5 bases and J 1 base, with 11 bases left between them. In DNA form, the CDR3 reads TGTGCCAGCAGCCAGAGGGACTCGAACACTGAAGCTTTCTTT. This encodes CASSQRDSNTEAFF.

J is TRBJ1-6 and V is TRBV3-1 (or the pseudogene TRBV3-2), with no clear D. The V end was cut by 4 bases, the J end by 2 bases, with 6 bases between. Per the germline V gene, CDR1 is LGHDT and CDR2 is YNNKEL (reference sequence). This CDR3 comprises 14 residues. DNA for the CDR3: TGTGCCAGCAGCCCCGAGGCCTATAATTCACCCCTCCACTTT. Its translation is CASSPEAYNSPLHF.